This TCR beta chain was profiled in a study of identical twins (dated by TCRdb to the mid-2010s). Describing the broader study: The study deep-sequenced TCR alpha and beta repertoires from monozygotic twins, unrelated adults of various ages and cord blood to test whether fetal clonotypes persist. Replicate twin experiments were performed at different times using different library preparation protocols to rule out contamination. General findings and caveats noted by the study authors: Compared with coincidental sharing between unrelated individuals, out-of-frame TCR alpha sequences shared between twins showed an excess of sequences with low generation probability. Because the same donors could not be followed over many years, the conclusions depended on cross-sectional statistical analysis. Zero-insertion analyses could be partly confounded by invariant T cells such as MAIT and iNKT, although diverse VJ usage argued against such confounding for most clonotypes. In monozygotic twins, out-of-frame TCR alpha sharing was systematically underestimated by recombination models, although the models agreed with sharing between unrelated individuals. Abundant cord blood beta clonotypes carried fewer insertions; young adult naive repertoires showed a weaker similar trend, while memory repertoires showed none. In beta out-of-frame sequences, excess twin sharing was weaker, because having fewer shared sequences lowered the signal-to-noise ratio.

The sample holds a few counts of this clonotype. It has no known antigen specificity. No much larger clone exists at a distance of one base, and base qualities are not known. Receptor libraries were prepared by 5' RACE. TCRdb records Illumina HiSeq 2000 as the sequencer. A universal primer binding site was added through template switching, and the final cDNA carried a unique molecular identifier so that TCR cDNA molecules could be counted accurately. Specific primers in the conserved constant-segment region were used to synthesize first-strand cDNA for the TCR alpha and beta chains. To control for contamination, every cDNA library was double barcoded, receiving both a SMART-Mk sample barcode and Illumina barcodes. TruSeq adapter sequences, together with Illumina sample barcodes, were added in two successive PCR steps. The Illumina HiSeq platform was used with custom primers to sequence TCR alpha and beta cDNA libraries. The study's own analysis went as follows. Unique molecular identifiers were extracted from raw reads with MiGEC, and CDR3 positions were determined with MiXCR. Recombination models were inferred per individual with the repgenHMM and IGoR tools using an EM algorithm. Shared clonotype analysis was performed with the tcR package in R, normalizing sharing by the product of cloneset sizes. To study raw recombination without the effects of thymic and clonal selection, out-of-frame nonproductive sequences were analyzed. The public reads were quality trimmed at Q25 with fastp and then assembled into clones with MiXCR by TCRdb, keeping productive beta chains. When rows share a CDR3 protein, they turn into one entry using the most common DNA and genes. The V and J calls were determined by TCRdb, not by the authors. Recorded for this sample are some 500,000 distinct CDR3 sequences; roughly a fifth of them occurred a single time. The biggest ten clones account for around 1% of the sample.

V is pared back by 1 base and J by 8 bases, with 9 bases lying between the germline termini. Reading the germline V gene (reference sequence) gives CDR1 LGHDT and CDR2 YNNKEL. From the cysteine up to the phenylalanine, the CDR3 has a length of 13 residues. This entry keeps only the CDR3 DNA: 39 bases, framed from base 1. Only healthy Caucasian donors were included. The twin cohort comprised three pairs of female monozygotic twins, all aged roughly 18 to 29 years. Positive isolation kits from Invitrogen were used to isolate CD4+ and CD8+ T cell populations. These records were also assigned to another study, of T cells expressing NK-cell markers. According to the second study: Three sorted T-cell subsets (CD3+CD56+NKG2C+, CD3+CD56+NKG2C- and CD3+CD56-NKG2C+) from eight donors had their TCR beta-chain repertoires profiled. Among the eight sequenced donors, only one was HCMV-seronegative, while the other seven were HCMV-seropositive. To restrict sorting to alphabetaTCR-expressing T cells, an anti-gammadeltaTCR antibody was added in several experiments. For roughly six donors, the dominant CD3+CD56+NKG2C+ clonotypes were among the top 10 CD8+ clonotypes and accounted for about 1.0-7.5% of CD8+ T cells. Those dominant clonotypes were again the most abundant among CD3+CD56-NKG2C+ cells in a few donors, at about 28.3-60.1%. It remained unclear whether the expanded NKG2C-expressing T cell clones were specific for HCMV antigens. The eight sequenced donors were randomly selected healthy volunteers, three men and five women. HCMV serostatus was determined by detecting HCMV-specific IgG in serum with a commercial ELISA kit. MIGEC was used to demultiplex reads and group the reads by UMI, and MiTCR was used to assemble and quantify clonotypes. To exclude erroneous sequences, only TCR cDNA sequences supported by at least two reads were retained. The tcR package was used for downstream repertoire analysis, with clonotypes matched between fractions based on CDR3 nucleotide sequence plus V segment. VDJmatch was used to annotate antigen specificity against VDJdb, with one amino acid substitution in CDR3 allowed.

Sequenced: CD4+ T cells sorted from blood. The sequence was obtained from a young woman in good health. The receptor chain draws on TRBV3-1 and TRBJ1-5, with the D segment identity uncertain. The CDR3 region reads CASSQGASKPQHF. The nucleotide sequence is given as TGTGCCAGCAGCCAAGGGGCGTCCAAGCCCCAGCATTTT.